The clone carrying this T cell receptor (beta chain) occurred once. Its antigen is not identified. Once RNA had been extracted, it was reverse transcribed into cDNA to act as the sequencing template. Assay: immunoSEQ multiplex PCR; the TCRdb copy retains only in-frame clones and omits some. The data hold more than 95,000 clones, with around 60% observed a single time. Germline CDR1 reads SGHTA; CDR2 reads FQGNSA. Trimming pared 3 bases from V and 5 bases from J, leaving 11 bases between. CDR3 length: 13 amino acids. This record belongs to a study of CD8+ T cells in alopecia areata. For the study at large: The share of scalp area affected provided the severity score for treated patients. Findings of the study overall: Within the top 100, expanded CD8+ clones significantly decreased with tofacitinib, as did scalp clonality.

Treatment of the sample: oral pan-JAK inhibitor, 5-10 mg twice daily. Punch biopsies of lesional scalp, plus peripheral blood, were taken from alopecia areata patients. The chain is built from TRBV7-2 and TRBJ2-7, with D possibly being TRBD1 (5 bases). Material: CD4+ T cells sorted from blood, obtained at week 4, from a patient treated with tofacitinib. This clonotype originated in a human donor with alopecia areata. CDR3 sequence reads: CASSFRARDEQYF. CDR3 nucleotide sequence: TGTGCCAGCAGCTTCCGGGCCAGGGACGAGCAGTACTTC.